This TCR beta chain was sequenced in a study of cytomegalovirus exposure and HLA in healthy donors. Broader study findings: Most subjects' HLA-A and HLA-B alleles were reportedly predicted from TCR beta sequences. Some TCR beta chains (164 of them) were listed as cytomegalovirus-associated. In a later analysis, TCR beta V- and J-gene trimming was associated with a missense DCLRE1C variant.

Nominally healthy donors provided the samples, though records likely missed some immune exposures. Primers included in the PCR were 60 Vbeta and 13 Jbeta primers. Profiling relied on immunoSEQ multiplex PCR, and the TCRdb table lists in-frame clones only, not all of them. Among some 150,000 clones listed, 60% to 80% were seen once. Germline V gives CDR1 MNHEY, CDR2 SVGAGI. The CDR3 consists of 15 residues. Trimming cost V 6 bases and J 2 bases, with 16 bases left between them. About this clone itself: What it recognizes is unknown.

This chain links TRBV6-5 with TRBJ2-5, with TRBD2 as a possible D gene (6 bases). The receptor was derived from a female donor in good health and CMV-seronegative. The sample was PBMCs. CDR3 region: CASRPTSWQQETQYF. CDR3 bases: TGTGCCAGCAGGCCGACTAGTTGGCAACAAGAGACCCAGTACTTC.